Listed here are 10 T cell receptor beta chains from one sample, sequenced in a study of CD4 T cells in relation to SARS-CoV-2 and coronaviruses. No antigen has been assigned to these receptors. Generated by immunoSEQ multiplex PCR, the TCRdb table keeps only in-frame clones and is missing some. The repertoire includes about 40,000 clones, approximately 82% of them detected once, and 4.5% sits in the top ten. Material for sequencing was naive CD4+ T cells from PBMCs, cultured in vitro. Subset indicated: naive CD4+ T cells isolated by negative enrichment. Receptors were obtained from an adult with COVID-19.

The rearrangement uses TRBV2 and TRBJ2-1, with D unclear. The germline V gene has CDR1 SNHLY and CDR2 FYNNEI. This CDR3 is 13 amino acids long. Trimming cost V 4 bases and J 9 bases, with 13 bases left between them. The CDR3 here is CASSALSSGEQFF. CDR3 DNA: TGTGCCAGCAGTGCCCTCTCCTCGGGTGAGCAGTTCTTC.

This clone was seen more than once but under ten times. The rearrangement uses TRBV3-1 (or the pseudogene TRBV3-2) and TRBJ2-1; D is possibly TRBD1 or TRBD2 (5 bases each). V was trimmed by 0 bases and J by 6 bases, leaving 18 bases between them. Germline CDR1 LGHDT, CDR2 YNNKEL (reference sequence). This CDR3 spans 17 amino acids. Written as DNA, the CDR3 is TGTGCCAGCAGCCAAGATCGAGAGGGGTTGCCGGTCAATGAGCAGTTCTTC. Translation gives CASSQDREGLPVNEQFF.

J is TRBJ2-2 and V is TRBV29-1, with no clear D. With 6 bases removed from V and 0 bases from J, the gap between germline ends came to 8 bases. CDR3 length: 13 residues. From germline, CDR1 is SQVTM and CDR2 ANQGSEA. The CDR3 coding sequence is TGCAGCGTCGACCGCACGAACACCGGGGAGCTGTTTTTT. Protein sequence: CSVDRTNTGELFF.

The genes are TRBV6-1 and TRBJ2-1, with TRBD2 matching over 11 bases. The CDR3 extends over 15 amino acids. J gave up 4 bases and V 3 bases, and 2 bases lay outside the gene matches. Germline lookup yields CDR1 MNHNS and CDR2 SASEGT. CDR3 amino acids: CASSEGLAVYNEQFF. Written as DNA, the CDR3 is TGTGCCAGCAGTGAGGGACTAGCGGTATACAATGAGCAGTTCTTC.

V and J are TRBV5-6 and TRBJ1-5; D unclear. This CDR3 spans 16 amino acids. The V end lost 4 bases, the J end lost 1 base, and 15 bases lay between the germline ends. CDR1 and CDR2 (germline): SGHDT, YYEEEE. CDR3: CASSRISGRSNQPQHF. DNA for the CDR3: TGTGCCAGCAGCAGGATTTCGGGGAGAAGCAATCAGCCCCAGCATTTT.

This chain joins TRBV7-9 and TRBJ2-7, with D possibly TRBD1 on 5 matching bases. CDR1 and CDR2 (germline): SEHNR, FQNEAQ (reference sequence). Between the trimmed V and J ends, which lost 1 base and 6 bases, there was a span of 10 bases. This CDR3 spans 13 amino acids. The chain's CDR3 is CASSLVRQGEQYF. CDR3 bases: TGTGCCAGCAGCTTAGTCAGGCAGGGCGAGCAGTACTTC.

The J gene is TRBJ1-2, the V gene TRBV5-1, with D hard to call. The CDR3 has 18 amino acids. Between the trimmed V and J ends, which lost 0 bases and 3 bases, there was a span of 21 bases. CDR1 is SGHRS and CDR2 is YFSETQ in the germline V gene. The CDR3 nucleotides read TGCGCCAGCAGCTTGGCCCGCCAAGGCGCGGTTCAGGACTATGGCTACACCTTC. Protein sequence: CASSLARQGAVQDYGYTF.

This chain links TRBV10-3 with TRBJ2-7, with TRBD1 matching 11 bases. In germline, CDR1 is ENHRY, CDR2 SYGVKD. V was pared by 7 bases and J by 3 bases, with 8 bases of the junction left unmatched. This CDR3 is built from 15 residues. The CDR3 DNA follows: TGTGCCATCACCGACGAGGGACAGGGGGTCTACGAGCAGTACTTC. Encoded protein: CAITDEGQGVYEQYF.

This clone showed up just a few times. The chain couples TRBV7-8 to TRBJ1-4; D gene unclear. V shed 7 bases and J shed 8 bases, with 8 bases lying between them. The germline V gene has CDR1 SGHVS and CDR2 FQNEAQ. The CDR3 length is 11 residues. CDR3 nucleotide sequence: TGTGCCAGCAAAGGGCAGGAAAAACTGTTTTTT. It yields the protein CASKGQEKLFF.

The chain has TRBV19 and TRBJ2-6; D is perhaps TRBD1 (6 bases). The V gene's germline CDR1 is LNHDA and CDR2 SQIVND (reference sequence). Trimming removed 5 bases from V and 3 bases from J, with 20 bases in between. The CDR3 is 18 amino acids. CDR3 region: CASSSLSRGQGGANVLTF. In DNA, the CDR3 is TGTGCCAGTAGTTCCCTCTCCAGGGGTCAGGGTGGGGCCAACGTCCTGACTTTC.